Shown below are 32 T cell receptor beta chains from a single sample sequenced in a study of identical twins. TCRdb called the 5' RACE reads again in MiXCR, with one record for every CDR3 protein. The sample includes about 490,000 distinct CDR3 sequences, over 12% of them seen just once. These data also formed part of another study, on yellow fever vaccine responses in identical twins.

Sequencing was carried out using CD4+ T cells sorted from blood. The receptors shown here come from a young woman in good health.

This clonotype was counted a few times. This chain joins TRBV10-2 and TRBJ2-3, with D possibly TRBD1 on 6 matching bases. The CDR3 contains 15 residues. The germline V gene has CDR1 WSHSY and CDR2 SAAADI. Trimming took off 2 bases at V and 3 bases at J, with 12 bases between the two ends. CDR3 loop: CASSEAGATTDTQYF. The CDR3, as DNA: TGCGCCAGCAGTGAGGCAGGGGCAACTACAGATACGCAGTATTTT.

The rearrangement joins TRBV10-3 to TRBJ2-5; D is ambiguous. The CDR3 is made up of 13 amino acids. CDR1 ENHRY and CDR2 SYGVKD come from the germline V gene. V was cut by 3 bases and J by 5 bases, with 10 bases left in between. Here the CDR3 reads CAISDSVVETQYF. CDR3 nucleotides: TGTGCCATCAGTGATTCCGTTGTCGAGACCCAGTACTTC.

V usage is TRBV21-1 and J usage is TRBJ2-3; the tabulated D call, TRBD1, remains unverified against the DNA. TRBV21-1 is a known pseudogene. This CDR3 contains 17 residues. The CDR3 spells CASSPPLGWGPADTQYF. CDR3 sequence (DNA): TGTGCCAGCAGCCCCCCTCTAGGTTGGGGGCCTGCAGATACGCAGTATTTT.

This chain links TRBV7-9 with TRBJ2-1, with 9 positions matching TRBD2. Germline values: CDR1 SEHNR, CDR2 FQNEAQ (reference sequence). The CDR3 loop spans 14 amino acids. After removal of 7 bases from V and 7 bases from J, the junction contained 8 bases not matched to a gene. The chain's CDR3 is CASTLAGRPNEQFF. DNA for the CDR3: TGTGCCAGCACTCTAGCGGGAAGACCGAATGAGCAGTTCTTC.

This clonotype was recorded a few times. This chain uses TRBV6-1 with TRBJ2-4; unclear D gene. V was shortened by 5 bases and J by 7 bases, with 12 bases between the two germline ends. From germline, CDR1 is MNHNS and CDR2 SASEGT. CDR3 length: 13 residues. CDR3 sequence: CASSKPGTNIQYF. The CDR3, as DNA: TGTGCCAGCAGTAAACCAGGAACCAACATTCAGTACTTC.

The V call is TRBV7-9, the J call TRBJ1-1; D gene unclear. V lost 5 bases and J 10 bases, leaving 14 bases between the germline ends. Per germline, CDR1 SEHNR and CDR2 FQNEAQ (reference sequence). This CDR3 region has 12 residues. Written as DNA, the CDR3 is TGTGCCAGCAGCCGAAACGACATCGCAGCTTTCTTT. This codes for CASSRNDIAAFF.

This clonotype was seen more than once but under ten times. V usage is TRBV7-9 and J usage is TRBJ2-7; 12 bases align to TRBD2. J was trimmed by 2 bases and V by 4 bases; bases with no gene match: 3. There are 15 residues in the CDR3. CDR1 and CDR2 (germline): SEHNR, FQNEAQ (reference sequence). The CDR3 protein is CASSSRLAGAYEQYF. The CDR3 nucleotides read TGTGCCAGCAGCTCACGACTAGCGGGGGCCTACGAGCAGTACTTC.

V is TRBV5-1 and J is TRBJ1-2; a possible D gene is TRBD1 (6 bases). The V end lost 5 bases, the J end lost 4 bases, and 9 bases lay between the germline ends. This CDR3 comprises 12 residues. Germline-derived CDR1 and CDR2 are SGHRS and YFSETQ. The CDR3, as DNA: TGCGCCAGCAGGACAGGTGCCTATGGCTACACCTTC. It translates to CASRTGAYGYTF.

This clonotype was detected only a few times. The chain carries TRBV6-5 and TRBJ2-2; 9 bases are a match to TRBD2. Germline V gene data show CDR1 as MNHEY and CDR2 as SVGAGI. With V trimmed by 7 bases and J by 4 bases, 10 bases remained unmatched. The CDR3 is 16 residues long. CDR3 region: CASTLLGTSLTGELFF. In DNA form, the CDR3 reads TGTGCCAGCACCTTACTCGGGACTAGCCTCACCGGGGAGCTGTTTTTT.

This clonotype was counted only a few times. The rearrangement uses TRBV7-9 and TRBJ2-2, with D possibly TRBD2 on 6 matching bases. Germline V gene lookup returns CDR1 SEHNR and CDR2 FQNEAQ (reference sequence). Between the trimmed V and J ends, which lost 3 bases and 8 bases, there was a span of 7 bases. The CDR3 is 12 amino acids. CDR3 protein: CASSLTSGELFF. For the CDR3, the DNA is TGTGCCAGCAGCTTGACTAGTGGGGAGCTGTTTTTT.

V gene TRBV28 combines with J gene TRBJ2-5; 8 nucleotides agree with TRBD1. The CDR3 runs to 12 residues. V was pared by 8 bases and J by 7 bases, with 6 bases of the junction left unmatched. Germline CDR1 MDHEN, CDR2 SYDVKM. The CDR3 sequence is CASRTGLRTQYF. The CDR3 DNA is TGTGCCAGCCGGACAGGGCTCCGGACCCAGTACTTC.

The V gene is TRBV15, the J gene TRBJ2-1; D gene ambiguous. CDR1 LNHNV and CDR2 YYDKDF come from the germline V gene (reference sequence). There are 20 residues in the CDR3. Trimming pared 1 base from V and 5 bases from J, leaving 27 bases between. This CDR3 is CATSRVVRVGFSHLNNEQFF. In DNA, the CDR3 is TGTGCCACCAGCAGAGTCGTACGGGTGGGGTTCTCTCATCTAAACAATGAGCAGTTCTTC.

In this sample, this clonotype turned up a few times. This chain links TRBV29-1 with TRBJ2-1; 10 nucleotides agree with TRBD2. CDR1 is SQVTM, CDR2 ANQGSEA, per germline. V dropped 4 bases and J dropped 0; count of bases not matched to a gene: 9. The CDR3 is 17 residues long. As DNA, the CDR3 is TGCAGCGTTGTAAGTACTAGCGGGACGAGCTCCTACAATGAGCAGTTCTTC. This translates into CSVVSTSGTSSYNEQFF.

This sequence joins TRBV2 and TRBJ1-1; D is unclear. This CDR3 has 14 amino acids. V was cut by 11 bases and J by 3 bases, with 19 bases left in between. Per the germline V gene, CDR1 is SNHLY and CDR2 is FYNNEI. This CDR3 reads CAGKTTNVDTEAFF. The CDR3 nucleotides are TGTGCCGGAAAGACAACCAACGTGGACACTGAAGCTTTCTTT.

The genes are TRBV4-1 and TRBJ2-1; 8 bases map to TRBD1. CDR3 length: 16 amino acids. V was clipped by 2 bases and J by 4 bases; unmatched bases: 7. CDR1 and CDR2 from the germline V gene are MGHRA and YSYEKL. As DNA, the CDR3 is TGCGCCAGCAGCCAACAAACCGGGACAGGTTACAATGAGCAGTTCTTC. Its protein product is CASSQQTGTGYNEQFF.

The chain carries TRBV5-1 and TRBJ2-7, with 9 bases that match TRBD1. Germline V gene lookup returns CDR1 SGHRS and CDR2 YFSETQ. The CDR3 spans 16 residues. V dropped 0 bases and J dropped 2; count of bases not matched to a gene: 6. The CDR3 sequence: CASSLAPGQGTYEQYF. The CDR3 region has the DNA TGCGCCAGCAGCTTGGCACCGGGACAGGGAACCTACGAGCAGTACTTC.

This clonotype has ten or more counts. This chain connects TRBV5-1 to TRBJ2-1, with D uncertain. V was shortened by 4 bases and J by 4 bases, with 6 bases between the two germline ends. The germline CDR1 and CDR2 sequences are SGHRS and YFSETQ. This CDR3 spans 12 amino acids. The CDR3 here is CASSVGYNEQFF. In DNA form, the CDR3 reads TGCGCCAGCAGCGTAGGTTACAATGAGCAGTTCTTC.

V and J are TRBV28 and TRBJ2-4; 12 nucleotides agree with TRBD1. The length of the CDR3 is 17 residues. V shed 2 bases, J shed 7 bases, and the junction held 9 bases outside the gene matches. Germline assignment: CDR1 MDHEN and CDR2 SYDVKM. CDR3 coding DNA: TGTGCCAGCAGTTTACCGGGACAGGGGGCTCTAGGGAACATTCAGTACTTC. Residues: CASSLPGQGALGNIQYF.

This clonotype has ten or more counts. The V gene is TRBV12-3 or TRBV12-4, the J gene TRBJ2-2, with D hard to call. The V and J ends lost 3 bases and 4 bases respectively, with 9 bases between them. The CDR3 length is 14 residues. CDR3 sequence reads: CASSFRPSTGELFF. CDR3 bases: TGTGCCAGCAGTTTCAGACCGTCCACCGGGGAGCTGTTTTTT.

This chain uses TRBV3-1 with TRBJ2-4; 7 bases are a match to TRBD1. The CDR3 consists of 14 residues. Germline loops: CDR1 LGHDT, CDR2 YNNKEL (reference sequence). V shed 8 bases and J 4 bases; nucleotides not matched to a gene: 8. As DNA, the CDR3 is TGTGCCAGCTCCGCGGACAGGTTAAAAAACATTCAGTACTTC. This gives the protein CASSADRLKNIQYF.

The chain carries TRBV5-1 and TRBJ2-6, with 8 positions matching TRBD1. With V trimmed by 1 base and J by 0 bases, 3 bases remained unmatched. CDR3 length: 17 amino acids. Germline assignment: CDR1 SGHRS and CDR2 YFSETQ. CDR3 sequence: CASSLLGQDSGANVLTF. The CDR3 coding sequence is TGCGCCAGCAGCTTGTTGGGACAGGACTCTGGGGCCAACGTCCTGACTTTC.

V and J are TRBV4-1 and TRBJ2-7; D is unresolved. V was pared by 0 bases and J by 7 bases, with 13 bases between. This CDR3 contains 14 residues. Looked up from germline, CDR1 is MGHRA and CDR2 is YSYEKL. The CDR3 sequence is CASSQEVVRSEQYF. The CDR3 DNA reads as TGCGCCAGCAGCCAAGAAGTAGTACGGTCTGAGCAGTACTTC.

This chain joins TRBV7-8 and TRBJ2-1; 9 nucleotides align to TRBD2. Losses at the gene ends were 5 bases for V and 10 bases for J; bases not matched to a gene: 18. Germline V CDR1 and CDR2: SGHVS, FQNEAQ. CDR3 length equals 17 residues. The CDR3 DNA sequence: TGTGCCAGCAGCCGATCGACTAGCGGCGGGAGCCTGAACGAGCAGTTCTTC. Translated, it gives CASSRSTSGGSLNEQFF.

The V gene is TRBV20-1, the J gene TRBJ2-1, with D perhaps assigned TRBD1 or TRBD2 (6 bases each). This CDR3 region has 14 residues. The germline CDR1 and CDR2 sequences are DFQATT and SNEGSKA (reference sequence). The CDR3 DNA follows: TGCAGCTGGCCATTGGGGGGCTTTGTCGATGAGCAGTTCTTC. It specifies CSWPLGGFVDEQFF.

This clonotype has just a few counts. The V gene is TRBV24-1, the J gene TRBJ1-1; the match to TRBD1 covers 7 bases. Germline V gene sequence: CDR1 KGHDR, CDR2 SFDVKD. There are 12 residues in the CDR3. Trimming cost V 12 bases and J 2 bases; bases outside gene matches: 5. CDR3 amino acids: CAGDSHNTEAFF. CDR3 DNA sequence: TGTGCCGGGGACAGCCATAACACTGAAGCTTTCTTT.

This chain uses TRBV6-1 with TRBJ1-2, with TRBD1 as a possible D gene (6 bases). The CDR3 sequence is 14 residues long. V gave up 3 bases and J gave up 5 bases, with 13 bases separating them. Germline V gene lookup returns CDR1 MNHNS and CDR2 SASEGT. CDR3 loop: CASSESRTDYGYTF. The CDR3 nucleotides are TGTGCCAGCAGTGAGAGCCGGACAGATTATGGCTACACCTTC.

V gene TRBV5-5 combines with J gene TRBJ2-5, with TRBD1 matching 7 bases. The CDR3 sequence is 14 residues long. Germline V CDR1 and CDR2: SGHKS, YYEKEE (reference sequence). Losses at the gene ends were 6 bases for V and 4 bases for J; bases not matched to a gene: 9. CDR3 residues: CASNQGGVGETQYF. DNA for the CDR3: TGTGCCAGCAACCAAGGGGGCGTGGGAGAGACCCAGTACTTC.

Ten or more counts support this clonotype. The chain uses TRBV7-2 and TRBJ2-2; D may be TRBD2 (5 bases). The CDR3 length is 13 residues. Trimming pared 1 base from V and 5 bases from J, leaving 5 bases between. The germline V gene has CDR1 SGHTA and CDR2 FQGNSA. The CDR3 DNA sequence: TGTGCCAGCAGCTTAGGGAGGACCGGGGAGCTGTTTTTT. This encodes CASSLGRTGELFF.

This clonotype showed up many times. This sequence joins TRBV28 and TRBJ2-5, with D tentatively TRBD2 (6 bases). Trimming took 2 bases from V and 2 from J, leaving 6 bases between them. Germline V gene lookup returns CDR1 MDHEN and CDR2 SYDVKM. This CDR3 region has 13 residues. CDR3 in amino acids: CASSLLAQETQYF. CDR3 DNA: TGTGCCAGCAGTTTACTAGCGCAAGAGACCCAGTACTTC. The variable domain in full, completed from reference TRBV28 and TRBJ2-5, reads DVKVTQSSRYLVKRTGEKVFLECVQDMDHENMFWYRQDPGLGLRLIYFSYDVKMKEKGDIPEGYSVSREKKERFSLILESASTNQTSMYLCASSLLAQETQYFGPGTRLLVL.

This clonotype was detected a few times. The chain is built from TRBV27 and TRBJ1-5; D remains unclear. The V gene lost 5 bases and the J gene lost 2 bases, with 10 bases spanning the gap. This CDR3 has 14 amino acids. Germline loops: CDR1 MNHEY, CDR2 SMNVEV (reference sequence). The DNA for the CDR3 is TGTGCCAGCAGTCGTCGTGGGGGCAATCAGCCCCAGCATTTT. It codes for CASSRRGGNQPQHF.

The sample holds many counts of this clonotype. This chain joins TRBV5-1 and TRBJ2-7; 14 bases are a match to TRBD2. The V segment lost 2 bases and the J segment 6 bases; nucleotides outside the gene matches: 1. Germline assignment: CDR1 SGHRS and CDR2 YFSETQ. This CDR3 spans 14 amino acids. The chain's CDR3 is CASSFGLAGGEQYF. Written as DNA, the CDR3 is TGCGCCAGCAGCTTCGGACTAGCGGGAGGCGAGCAGTACTTC.

The chain joins TRBV3-1 to TRBJ2-2, with D perhaps given as TRBD1 or TRBD2 (5 bases each). There are 16 residues in the CDR3. Trimming took off 1 base at V and 5 bases at J, with 14 bases between the two ends. Germline assignment: CDR1 LGHDT and CDR2 YNNKEL (reference sequence). The CDR3 DNA reads as TGTGCCAGCAGCCAAGGTGTCGGTTGGGGGACCGGGGAGCTGTTTTTT. Protein product: CASSQGVGWGTGELFF. Supplemented by reference TRBV3-1 and TRBJ2-2, the full variable domain reads DTAVSQTPKYLVTQMGNDKSIKCEQNLGHDTMYWYKQDSKKFLKIMFSYNNKELIINETVPNRFSPKSPDKAHLNLHINSLELGDSAVYFCASSQGVGWGTGELFFGEGSRLTVL.